The 2 T cell receptor beta chains listed next were all sequenced from one sample in a study of patients and donors after allogeneic stem cell transplantation. TCRdb processed the RT-PCR reads anew with MiXCR; each CDR3 protein has one entry. The sample holds some 87,000 distinct CDR3 sequences, under 50% seen once. Sequenced input: blood, either unsorted or a sorted T cell fraction (not recorded which). The receptors originated from a human donor who was either an allogeneic HSCT recipient or a stem cell or donor lymphocyte infusion donor (not recorded which). It is not recorded whose cells these are; they may come from a transplant donor.

The chain combines TRBV6-2 or TRBV6-3 with TRBJ2-4; TRBD1 aligns across 12 bases. Germline CDR1 reads MNHEY; CDR2 reads SVGEGT. After removal of 4 bases from V and 3 bases from J, the junction contained 4 bases not matched to a gene. The CDR3 sequence is 16 residues long. CDR3 in amino acids: CASSSGTGGGKNIQYF. CDR3 in DNA: TGTGCCAGCAGTTCCGGGACAGGGGGCGGCAAAAACATTCAGTACTTC.

This chain joins TRBV28 and TRBJ1-2; TRBD1 is a possible D gene (6 bases). V lost 4 bases and J 2 bases, leaving 20 bases between the germline ends. The CDR3 runs 17 residues. Germline V lookup: CDR1 MDHEN, CDR2 SYDVKM. The CDR3 is CASSSGTTLYTNYGYTF. CDR3 DNA: TGTGCCAGCAGTTCCGGGACAACACTATATACGAACTATGGCTACACCTTC.